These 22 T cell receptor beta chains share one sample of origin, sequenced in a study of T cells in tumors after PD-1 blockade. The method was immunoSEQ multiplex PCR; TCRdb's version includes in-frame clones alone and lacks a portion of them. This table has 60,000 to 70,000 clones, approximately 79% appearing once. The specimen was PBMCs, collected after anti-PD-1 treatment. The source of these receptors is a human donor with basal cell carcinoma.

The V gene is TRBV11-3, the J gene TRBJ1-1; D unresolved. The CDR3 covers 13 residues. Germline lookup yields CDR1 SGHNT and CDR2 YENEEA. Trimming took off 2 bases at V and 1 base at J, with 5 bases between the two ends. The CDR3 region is CASSLNRNTEAFF. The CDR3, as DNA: TGTGCCAGCAGCTTAAACAGGAACACTGAAGCTTTCTTT.

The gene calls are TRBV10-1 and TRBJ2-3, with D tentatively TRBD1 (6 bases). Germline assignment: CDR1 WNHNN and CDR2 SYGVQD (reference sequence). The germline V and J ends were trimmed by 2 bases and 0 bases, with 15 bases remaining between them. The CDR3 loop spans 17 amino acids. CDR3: CASSELPWGRSTDTQYF. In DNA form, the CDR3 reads TGCGCCAGCAGTGAGCTTCCTTGGGGGCGCAGCACAGATACGCAGTATTTT.

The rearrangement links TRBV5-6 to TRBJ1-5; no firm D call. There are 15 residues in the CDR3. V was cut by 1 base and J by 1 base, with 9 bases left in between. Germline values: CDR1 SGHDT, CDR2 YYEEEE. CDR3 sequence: CASSLTPTSNQPQHF. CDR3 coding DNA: TGTGCCAGCAGCTTGACACCAACCAGCAATCAGCCCCAGCATTTT.

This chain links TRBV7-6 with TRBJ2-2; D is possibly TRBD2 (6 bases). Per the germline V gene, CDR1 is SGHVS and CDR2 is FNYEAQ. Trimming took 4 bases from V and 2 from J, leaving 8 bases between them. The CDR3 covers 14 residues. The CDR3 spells CASSSAGNTGELFF. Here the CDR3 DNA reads TGTGCCAGCAGCTCTGCGGGAAACACCGGGGAGCTGTTTTTT. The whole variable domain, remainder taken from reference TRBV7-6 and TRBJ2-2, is GAGVSQSPRYKVTKRGQDVALRCDPISGHVSLYWYRQALGQGPEFLTYFNYEAQQDKSGLPNDRFSAERPEGSISTLTIQRTEQRDSAMYRCASSSAGNTGELFFGEGSRLTVL.

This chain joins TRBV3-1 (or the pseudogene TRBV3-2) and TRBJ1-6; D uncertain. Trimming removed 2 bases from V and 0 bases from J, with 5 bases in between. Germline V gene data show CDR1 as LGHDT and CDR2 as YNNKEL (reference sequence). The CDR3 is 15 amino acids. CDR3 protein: CASSQKSSYNSPLHF. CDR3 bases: TGTGCCAGCAGCCAAAAAAGCTCCTATAATTCACCCCTCCACTTT.

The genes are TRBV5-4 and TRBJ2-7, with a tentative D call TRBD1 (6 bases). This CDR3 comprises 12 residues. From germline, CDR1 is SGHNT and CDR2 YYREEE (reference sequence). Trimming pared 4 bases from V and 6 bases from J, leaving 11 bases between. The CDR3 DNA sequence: TGTGCCAGCAGCCCAGGGACACTCGAGCAGTACTTC. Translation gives CASSPGTLEQYF.

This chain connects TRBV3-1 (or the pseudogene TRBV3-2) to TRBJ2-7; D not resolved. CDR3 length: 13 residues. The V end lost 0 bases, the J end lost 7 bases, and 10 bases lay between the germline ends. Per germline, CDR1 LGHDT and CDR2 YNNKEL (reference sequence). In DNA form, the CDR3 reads TGTGCCAGCAGCCAAGAAGTAGGGCGGGAGCAGTACTTC. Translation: CASSQEVGREQYF.

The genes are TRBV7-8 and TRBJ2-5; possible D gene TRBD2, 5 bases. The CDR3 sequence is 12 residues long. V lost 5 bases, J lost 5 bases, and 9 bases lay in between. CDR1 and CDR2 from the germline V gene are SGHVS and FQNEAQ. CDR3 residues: CASSPLGETQYF. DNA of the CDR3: TGTGCCAGCAGCCCACTAGGGGAGACCCAGTACTTC.

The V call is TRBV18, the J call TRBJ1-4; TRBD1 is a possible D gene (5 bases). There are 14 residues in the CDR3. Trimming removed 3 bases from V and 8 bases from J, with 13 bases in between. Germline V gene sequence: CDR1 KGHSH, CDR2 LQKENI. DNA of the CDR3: TGTGCCAGCTCACCCCAGGGTTATGTCGAAAAACTGTTTTTT. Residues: CASSPQGYVEKLFF.

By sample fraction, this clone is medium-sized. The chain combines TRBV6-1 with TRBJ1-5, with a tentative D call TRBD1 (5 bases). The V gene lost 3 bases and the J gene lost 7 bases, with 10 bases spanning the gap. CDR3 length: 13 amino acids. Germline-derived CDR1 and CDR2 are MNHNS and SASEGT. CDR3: CASSEGVGQPQHF. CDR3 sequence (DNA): TGTGCCAGCAGTGAGGGGGTAGGGCAGCCCCAGCATTTT.

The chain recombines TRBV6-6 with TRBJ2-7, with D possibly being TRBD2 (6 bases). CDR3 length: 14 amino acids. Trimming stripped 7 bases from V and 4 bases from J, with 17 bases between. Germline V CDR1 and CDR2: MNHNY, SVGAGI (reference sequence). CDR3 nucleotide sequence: TGTGCCAGCATCCAGATGGGGGGAGTGTACGAGCAGTACTTC. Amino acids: CASIQMGGVYEQYF.

The CDR3 loop reads CASSLTGSNTEAFF. The CDR3 DNA is TGTGCCAGTAGTTTGACAGGTTCTAACACTGAAGCTTTCTTT. The chain links TRBV19 to TRBJ1-1, with TRBD1 as a possible D gene (6 bases). There are 14 residues in the CDR3. Looked up from germline, CDR1 is LNHDA and CDR2 is SQIVND (reference sequence). Deletions cut 5 bases from V and 2 bases from J, with 12 bases between.

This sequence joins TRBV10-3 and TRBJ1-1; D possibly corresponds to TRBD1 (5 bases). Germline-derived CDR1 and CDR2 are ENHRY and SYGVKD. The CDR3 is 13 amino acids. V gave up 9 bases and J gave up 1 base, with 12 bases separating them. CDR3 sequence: CAMGTYRNTEAFF. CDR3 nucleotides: TGTGCCATGGGGACCTACAGGAACACTGAAGCTTTCTTT.

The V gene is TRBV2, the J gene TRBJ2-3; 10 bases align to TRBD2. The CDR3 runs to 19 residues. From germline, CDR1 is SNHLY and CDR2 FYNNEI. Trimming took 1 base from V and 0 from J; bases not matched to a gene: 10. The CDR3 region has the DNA TGTGCCAGCAGTGAAGGACTAGCGGGCGACTGGATTAGCACAGATACGCAGTATTTT. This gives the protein CASSEGLAGDWISTDTQYF.

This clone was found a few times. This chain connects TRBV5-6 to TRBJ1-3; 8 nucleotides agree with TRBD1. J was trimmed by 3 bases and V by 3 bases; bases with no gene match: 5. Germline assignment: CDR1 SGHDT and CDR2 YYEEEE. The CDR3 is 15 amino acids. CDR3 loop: CASSSRTGFGNTIYF. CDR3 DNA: TGTGCCAGCAGCTCACGGACAGGGTTTGGAAACACCATATATTTT.

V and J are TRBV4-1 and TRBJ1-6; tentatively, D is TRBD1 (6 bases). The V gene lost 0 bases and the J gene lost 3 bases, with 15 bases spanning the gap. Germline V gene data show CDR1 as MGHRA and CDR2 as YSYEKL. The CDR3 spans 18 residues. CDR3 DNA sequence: TGCGCCAGCAGCCAAGAAAAACAGGGCCCTTTCTATAATTCACCCCTCCACTTT. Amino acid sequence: CASSQEKQGPFYNSPLHF.

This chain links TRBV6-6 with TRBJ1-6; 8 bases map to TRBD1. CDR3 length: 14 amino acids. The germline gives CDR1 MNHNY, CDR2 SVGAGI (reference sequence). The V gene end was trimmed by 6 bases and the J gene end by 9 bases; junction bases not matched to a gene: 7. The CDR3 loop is CASRPTGVGSPLHF. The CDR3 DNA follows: TGTGCCAGCAGGCCGACAGGGGTCGGTTCACCCCTCCACTTT.

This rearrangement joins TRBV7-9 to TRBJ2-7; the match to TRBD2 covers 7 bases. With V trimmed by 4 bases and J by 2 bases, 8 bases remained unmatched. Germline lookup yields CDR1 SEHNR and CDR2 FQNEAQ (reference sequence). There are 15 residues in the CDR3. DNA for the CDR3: TGTGCCAGCAGCTCCTTGGCGGGGGTGACCTACGAGCAGTACTTC. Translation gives CASSSLAGVTYEQYF. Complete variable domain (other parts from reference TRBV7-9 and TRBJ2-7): DTGVSQNPRHKITKRGQNVTFRCDPISEHNRLYWYRQTLGQGPEFLTYFQNEAQLEKSRLLSDRFSAERPKGSFSTLEIQRTEQGDSAMYLCASSSLAGVTYEQYFGPGTRLTVT.

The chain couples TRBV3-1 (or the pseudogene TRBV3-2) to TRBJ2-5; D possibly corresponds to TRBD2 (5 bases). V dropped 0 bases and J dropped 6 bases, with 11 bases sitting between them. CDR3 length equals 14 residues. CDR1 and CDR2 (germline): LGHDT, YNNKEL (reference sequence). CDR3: CASSQDPGRKTQYF. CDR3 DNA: TGTGCCAGCAGCCAAGACCCGGGAAGGAAGACCCAGTACTTC.

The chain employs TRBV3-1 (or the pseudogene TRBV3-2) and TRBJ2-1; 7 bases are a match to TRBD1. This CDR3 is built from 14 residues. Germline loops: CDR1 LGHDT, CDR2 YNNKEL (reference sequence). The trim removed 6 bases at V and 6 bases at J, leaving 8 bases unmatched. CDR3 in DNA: TGTGCCAGCAGTCGACAGGGAACCATCAATGAGCAGTTCTTC. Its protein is CASSRQGTINEQFF.

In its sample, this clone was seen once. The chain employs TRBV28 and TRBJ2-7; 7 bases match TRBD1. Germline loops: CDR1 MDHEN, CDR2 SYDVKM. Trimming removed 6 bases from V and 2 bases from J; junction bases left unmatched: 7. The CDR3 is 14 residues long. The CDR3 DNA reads TGTGCCAGCAGATCTACGACAGGGACCTACGAGCAGTACTTC. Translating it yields CASRSTTGTYEQYF.

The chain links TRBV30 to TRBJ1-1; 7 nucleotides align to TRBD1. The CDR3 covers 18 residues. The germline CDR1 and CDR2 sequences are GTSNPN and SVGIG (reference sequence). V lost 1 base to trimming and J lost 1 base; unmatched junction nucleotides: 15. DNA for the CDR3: TGTGCCTGGAGTGGCGAAAGGACAGGTCACTCCCCGAACACTGAAGCTTTCTTT. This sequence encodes CAWSGERTGHSPNTEAFF.